This T cell receptor (beta chain) originates from a study of T cell responses to AZD1222 COVID-19 vaccine. Study results and caveats: Two doses of AZD1222 preceded a rise in Spike-specific TCR breadth and depth. Only 5 to 7 AZD1222 recipients tested seropositive at baseline.

The table came from immunoSEQ multiplex PCR; TCRdb's copy has only in-frame clones and leaves some out. The sample carries around 120,000 clones, just over 85% recorded once. About this clone itself: Its antigen is still unknown.

CDR3 length: 14 residues. The germline V gene encodes CDR1 LNHDA and CDR2 SQIVND (reference sequence). The V and J ends lost 5 bases and 1 base respectively, with 12 bases between them. Sequencing was performed on peripheral blood, taken on day 0 of MenACWY control vaccination. The TCR originated in an adult in good health. The chain recombines TRBV19 with TRBJ2-7; D not resolved. CDR3 amino acids: CASSPRSGSYEQYF. CDR3 DNA sequence: TGTGCCAGTAGTCCCCGGTCTGGGTCCTACGAGCAGTACTTC.